This T cell receptor (beta chain) was obtained from a study of T-cell reconstitution after alpha-beta-depleted transplantation in children. General study findings and limits: When one year had passed after transplant, most T-cell counts and diversity came from newly produced T cells. Reportedly, only several hundred clones from non-depleted graft cells drove alpha-beta T-cell counts at about two months. Surviving recipient T cells and thymic progenitors underlay high day-60 TCRbeta diversity in some patients.

Germline assignment: CDR1 LNHNV and CDR2 YYDKDF (reference sequence). After removal of 9 bases from V and 3 bases from J, the junction contained 14 bases not matched to a gene. The CDR3 consists of 15 residues. This clonotype has at least ten counts. The antigen is not known. Unique molecular identifiers were incorporated when the TCRbeta library was constructed. One entry per CDR3 protein, called by TCRdb with MiXCR from the PCR reads. The sample has 700,000 or so distinct CDR3 sequences, less than 15% seen once. This chain joins TRBV15 and TRBJ2-7; TRBD2 matches at 7 bases. The TCR sequence derives from a girl aged 2-15 years with congenital amegakaryocytic thrombocytopenia, due to receive a stem cell transplant. The sample was PBMCs, taken before TCRalphabeta/CD19-depleted stem cell transplant. The CDR3 DNA sequence: TGTGCCACACGGTCCGGCGGGAGCTCCTTCTACGAGCAGTACTTC. It specifies CATRSGGSSFYEQYF.